This TCR beta chain came from a study of OX40 agonist ivuxolimab in advanced cancers. The V gene lost 2 bases and the J gene lost 5 bases, with 12 bases spanning the gap. The germline gives CDR1 SGHTA, CDR2 FQGTGA. CDR3 size: 14 residues. Profiling relied on immunoSEQ multiplex PCR, and the TCRdb table lists in-frame clones only, not all of them. The sample lists 45,000 or so clones, 85% to 90% occurring once. This clonotype was sampled from an adult with an advanced solid tumor such as melanoma, head and neck, liver or kidney cancer. The specimen comprised CD4+ or CD8+ T cells sorted from blood, sampled in a trial of the OX40 agonist ivuxolimab. The V gene is TRBV7-3, the J gene TRBJ1-1, with D perhaps matching TRBD1 (6 bases). The CDR3 DNA sequence: TGTGCCAGCAGCTTACAGCCGGGGGCTACTGAAGCTTTCTTT. Translation: CASSLQPGATEAFF.